The sequence of this T cell receptor beta chain was determined in a study of blood T cell repertoires in COVID-19. Per the study methods: Estimated nucleated cell counts came from reference gene primer amplification. Profiled with immunoSEQ multiplex PCR; TCRdb holds only in-frame clones, not every one. Clone size and V and J calls were adopted from that table, with D and trimming inferred from the DNA. The profile shows about 300,000 clones, nearly 90% of them singletons. Sample: peripheral blood. This TCR was recovered from a woman under 40 with COVID-19, enrolled during active disease.

The DNA for the CDR3 is TGTGCCAGCAGTGGACTTAATTGGGACAGGGGAGCGGGAAAACTGTTTTTT. It translates to CASSGLNWDRGAGKLFF. The chain joins TRBV6-1 to TRBJ1-4; 10 nucleotides agree with TRBD1. Trimming took 4 bases from V and 10 from J; bases not matched to a gene: 15. From germline, CDR1 is MNHNS and CDR2 SASEGT. The CDR3 runs to 17 residues.